This TCR beta chain was retrieved from a study of cytomegalovirus exposure and HLA in healthy donors. Study summary: As released early, the data held 75 million to 90 million unique TCRs from HLA-typed donors. Study-wide results and caveats: Across donors, sequencing depth was assumed by presence/absence analyses to be roughly uniform. Later analysis identified a missense DCLRE1C variant that was linked to TCR beta V- and J-gene trimming.

Worth noting for this clone: What it binds is unknown.

Vbeta (60) and Jbeta (13) primers were used in the PCR. TCRdb keeps only in-frame clones here, not all; method: immunoSEQ multiplex PCR. The sample lists approximately 150,000 clones, roughly 80% occurring once. The CDR3 is made up of 15 amino acids. The V and J ends lost 0 bases and 2 bases, in that order; junction bases with no gene match: 2. From germline, CDR1 is SGDLS and CDR2 YYNGEE. Input material: PBMCs. The sequence was obtained from a female donor in good health and CMV-seronegative. The chain combines TRBV9 with TRBJ2-5, with TRBD1 identical over 9 bases. The CDR3 sequence is CASSVGDRVQETQYF. CDR3 bases: TGTGCCAGCAGCGTAGGGGACAGGGTGCAAGAGACCCAGTACTTC. The whole variable domain, filled in from reference TRBV9 and TRBJ2-5, reads DSGVTQTPKHLITATGQRVTLRCSPRSGDLSVYWYQQSLDQGLQFLIQYYNGEERAKGNILERFSAQQFPDLHSELNLSSLELGDSALYFCASSVGDRVQETQYFGPGTRLLVL.